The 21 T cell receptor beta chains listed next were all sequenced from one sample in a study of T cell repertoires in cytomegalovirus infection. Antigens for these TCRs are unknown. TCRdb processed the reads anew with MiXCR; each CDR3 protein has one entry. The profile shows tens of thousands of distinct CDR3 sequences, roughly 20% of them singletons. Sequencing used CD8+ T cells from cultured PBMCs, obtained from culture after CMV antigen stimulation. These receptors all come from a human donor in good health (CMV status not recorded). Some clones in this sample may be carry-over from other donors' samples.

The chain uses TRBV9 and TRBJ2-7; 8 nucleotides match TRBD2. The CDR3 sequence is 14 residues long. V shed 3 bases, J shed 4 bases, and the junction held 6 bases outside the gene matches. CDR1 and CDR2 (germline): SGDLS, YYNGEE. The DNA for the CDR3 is TGTGCCAGCAGCGCCGGGACTAGTTCGTACGAGCAGTACTTC. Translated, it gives CASSAGTSSYEQYF.

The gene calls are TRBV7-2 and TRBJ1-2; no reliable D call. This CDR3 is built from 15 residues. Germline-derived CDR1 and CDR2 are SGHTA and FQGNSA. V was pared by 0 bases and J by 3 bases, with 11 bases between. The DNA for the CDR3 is TGTGCCAGCAGCTTAGCGGACGTGTCAGACTATGGCTACACCTTC. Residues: CASSLADVSDYGYTF.

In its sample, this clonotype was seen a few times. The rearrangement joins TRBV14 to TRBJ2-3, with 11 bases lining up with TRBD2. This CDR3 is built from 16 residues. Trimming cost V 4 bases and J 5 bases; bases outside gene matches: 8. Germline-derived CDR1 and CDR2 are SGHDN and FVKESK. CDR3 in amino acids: CASSRFSGRGEDTQYF. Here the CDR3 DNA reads TGTGCCAGCAGCCGCTTTAGCGGGAGGGGTGAAGATACGCAGTATTTT.

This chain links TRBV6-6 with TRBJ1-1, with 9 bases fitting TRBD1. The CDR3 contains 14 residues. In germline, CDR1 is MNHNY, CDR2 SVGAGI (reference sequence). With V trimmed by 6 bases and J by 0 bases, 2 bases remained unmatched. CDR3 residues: CASRNRGLNTEAFF. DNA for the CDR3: TGTGCCAGCAGGAACAGGGGGCTGAACACTGAAGCTTTCTTT.

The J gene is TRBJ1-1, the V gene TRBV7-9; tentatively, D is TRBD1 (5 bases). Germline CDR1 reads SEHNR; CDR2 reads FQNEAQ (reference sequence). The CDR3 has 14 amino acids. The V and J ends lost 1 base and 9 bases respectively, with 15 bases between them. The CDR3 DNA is TGTGCCAGCAGCTTAGGGGGCGACCGGGGGAAAGCTTTCTTT. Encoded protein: CASSLGGDRGKAFF.

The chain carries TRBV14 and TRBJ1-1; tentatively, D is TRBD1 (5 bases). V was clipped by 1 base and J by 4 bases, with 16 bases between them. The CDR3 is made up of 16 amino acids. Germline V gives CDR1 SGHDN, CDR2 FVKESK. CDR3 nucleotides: TGTGCCAGCAGCCAAGGGAACAGGATCTTTCGCACTGAAGCTTTCTTT. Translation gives CASSQGNRIFRTEAFF.

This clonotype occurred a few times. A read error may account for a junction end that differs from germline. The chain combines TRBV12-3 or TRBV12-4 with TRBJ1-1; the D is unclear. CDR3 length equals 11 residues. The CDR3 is CASTENSEAFF. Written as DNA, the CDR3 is TGTGCCAGCACCGAGAACAGTGAAGCTTTCTTT.

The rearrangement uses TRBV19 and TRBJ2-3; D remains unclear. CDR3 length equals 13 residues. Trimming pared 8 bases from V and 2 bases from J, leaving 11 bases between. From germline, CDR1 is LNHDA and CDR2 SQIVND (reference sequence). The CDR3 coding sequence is TGTGCCAGTGGCATGCGTGACACAGATACGCAGTATTTT. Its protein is CASGMRDTDTQYF. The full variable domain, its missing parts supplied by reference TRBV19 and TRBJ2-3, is DGGITQSPKYLFRKEGQNVTLSCEQNLNHDAMYWYRQDPGQGLRLIYYSQIVNDFQKGDIAEGYSVSREKKESFPLTVTSAQKNPTAFYLCASGMRDTDTQYFGPGTRLTVL.

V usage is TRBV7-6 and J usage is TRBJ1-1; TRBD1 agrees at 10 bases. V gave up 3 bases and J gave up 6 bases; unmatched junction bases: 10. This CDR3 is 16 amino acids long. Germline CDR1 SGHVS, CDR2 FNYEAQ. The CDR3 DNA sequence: TGTGCCAGCAGCTTGGGTACCGGGACAGGGGATGCTGAAGCTTTCTTT. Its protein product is CASSLGTGTGDAEAFF.

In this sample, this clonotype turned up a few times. CDR3 region: CASSSRWAGGEQYF. The CDR3 DNA is TGTGCCAGCAGCTCCCGGTGGGCGGGGGGGGAGCAGTACTTC. The chain recombines TRBV7-2 with TRBJ2-7; 9 nucleotides line up with TRBD2. The CDR3 extends over 14 amino acids. J gave up 7 bases and V 4 bases, and 8 bases lay outside the gene matches. CDR1 and CDR2 from the germline V gene are SGHTA and FQGNSA. Filled out from reference TRBV7-2 and TRBJ2-7, the complete variable domain reads GAGVSQSPSNKVTEKGKDVELRCDPISGHTALYWYRQSLGQGLEFLIYFQGNSAPDKSGLPSDRFSAERTGGSVSTLTIQRTQQEDSAVYLCASSSRWAGGEQYFGPGTRLTVT.

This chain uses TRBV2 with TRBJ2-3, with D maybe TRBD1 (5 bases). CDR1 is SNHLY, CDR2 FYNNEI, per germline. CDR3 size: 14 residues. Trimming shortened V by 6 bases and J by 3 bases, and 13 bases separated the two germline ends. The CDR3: CASSQGSGTDTQYF. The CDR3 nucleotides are TGTGCCAGCAGCCAGGGATCTGGGACAGATACGCAGTATTTT.

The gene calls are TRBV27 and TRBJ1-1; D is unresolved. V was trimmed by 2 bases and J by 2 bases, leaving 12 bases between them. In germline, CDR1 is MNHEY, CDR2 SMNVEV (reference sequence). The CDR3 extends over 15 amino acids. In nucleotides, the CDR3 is TGTGCCAGCAGTTTAACCAGGCCCCGAAACACTGAAGCTTTCTTT. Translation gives CASSLTRPRNTEAFF.

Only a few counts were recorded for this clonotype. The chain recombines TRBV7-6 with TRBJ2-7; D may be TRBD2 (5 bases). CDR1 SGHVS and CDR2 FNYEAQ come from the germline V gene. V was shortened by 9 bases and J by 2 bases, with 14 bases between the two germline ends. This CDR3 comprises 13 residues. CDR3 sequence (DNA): TGTGCCAGTCTAGCTGGAGAGGCCTACGAGCAGTACTTC. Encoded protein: CASLAGEAYEQYF.

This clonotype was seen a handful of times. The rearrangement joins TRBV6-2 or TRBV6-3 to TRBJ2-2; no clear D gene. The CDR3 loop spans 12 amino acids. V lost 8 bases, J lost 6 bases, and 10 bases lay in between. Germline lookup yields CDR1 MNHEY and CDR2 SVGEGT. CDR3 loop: CASRVGSGELFF. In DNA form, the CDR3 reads TGTGCCAGCCGAGTGGGTTCCGGGGAGCTGTTTTTT.

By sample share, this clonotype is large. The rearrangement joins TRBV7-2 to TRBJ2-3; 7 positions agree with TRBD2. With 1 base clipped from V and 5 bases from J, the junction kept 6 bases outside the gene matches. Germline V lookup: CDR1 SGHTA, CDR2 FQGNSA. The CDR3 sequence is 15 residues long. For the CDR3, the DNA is TGTGCCAGCAGCTTAGTGGCGGGGAGGGAAGATACGCAGTATTTT. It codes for CASSLVAGREDTQYF.

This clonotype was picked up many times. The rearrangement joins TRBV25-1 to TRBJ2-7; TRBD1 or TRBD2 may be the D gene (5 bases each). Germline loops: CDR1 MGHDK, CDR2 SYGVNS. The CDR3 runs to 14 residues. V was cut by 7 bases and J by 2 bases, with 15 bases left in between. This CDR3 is CASTTGTDPYEQYF. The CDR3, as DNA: TGTGCCAGCACTACCGGGACGGACCCCTACGAGCAGTACTTC.

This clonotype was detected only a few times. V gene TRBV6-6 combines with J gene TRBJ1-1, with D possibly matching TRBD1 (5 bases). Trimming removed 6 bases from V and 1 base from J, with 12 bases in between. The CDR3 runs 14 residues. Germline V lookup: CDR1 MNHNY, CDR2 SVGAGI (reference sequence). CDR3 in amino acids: CASREDSQNTEAFF. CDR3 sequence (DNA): TGTGCCAGCAGAGAAGACAGTCAGAACACTGAAGCTTTCTTT.

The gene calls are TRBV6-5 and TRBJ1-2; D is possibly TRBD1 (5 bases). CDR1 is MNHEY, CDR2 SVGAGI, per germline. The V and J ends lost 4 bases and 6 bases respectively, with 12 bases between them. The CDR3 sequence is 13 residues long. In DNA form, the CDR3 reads TGTGCCAGCAGTTTGGGGGGATCGGATGGCTACACCTTC. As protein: CASSLGGSDGYTF.

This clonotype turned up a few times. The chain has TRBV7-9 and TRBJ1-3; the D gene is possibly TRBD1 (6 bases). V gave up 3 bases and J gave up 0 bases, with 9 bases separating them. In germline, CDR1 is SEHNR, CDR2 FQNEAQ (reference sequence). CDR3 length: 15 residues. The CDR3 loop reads CASSLGASSGNTIYF. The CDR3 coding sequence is TGTGCCAGCAGCTTGGGGGCTAGCTCTGGAAACACCATATATTTT.

Here the CDR3 DNA reads TGTGCCAGCACCTCAACCCGGGGGACGCCTTCACCCCTCCACTTT. It codes for CASTSTRGTPSPLHF. The gene calls are TRBV4-2 and TRBJ1-6; tentatively, D is TRBD1 (5 bases). Trimming removed 7 bases at V and 9 bases at J, with 19 bases between. Germline V gives CDR1 LGHNA, CDR2 YNFKEQ. This CDR3 spans 15 amino acids.

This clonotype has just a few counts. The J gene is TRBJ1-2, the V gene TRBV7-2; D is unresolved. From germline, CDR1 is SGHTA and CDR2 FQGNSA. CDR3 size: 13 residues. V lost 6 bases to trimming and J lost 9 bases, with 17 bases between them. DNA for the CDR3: TGTGCCAGCAGGGAGGAGCGAGATCGGCGCTACACCTTC. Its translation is CASREERDRRYTF.